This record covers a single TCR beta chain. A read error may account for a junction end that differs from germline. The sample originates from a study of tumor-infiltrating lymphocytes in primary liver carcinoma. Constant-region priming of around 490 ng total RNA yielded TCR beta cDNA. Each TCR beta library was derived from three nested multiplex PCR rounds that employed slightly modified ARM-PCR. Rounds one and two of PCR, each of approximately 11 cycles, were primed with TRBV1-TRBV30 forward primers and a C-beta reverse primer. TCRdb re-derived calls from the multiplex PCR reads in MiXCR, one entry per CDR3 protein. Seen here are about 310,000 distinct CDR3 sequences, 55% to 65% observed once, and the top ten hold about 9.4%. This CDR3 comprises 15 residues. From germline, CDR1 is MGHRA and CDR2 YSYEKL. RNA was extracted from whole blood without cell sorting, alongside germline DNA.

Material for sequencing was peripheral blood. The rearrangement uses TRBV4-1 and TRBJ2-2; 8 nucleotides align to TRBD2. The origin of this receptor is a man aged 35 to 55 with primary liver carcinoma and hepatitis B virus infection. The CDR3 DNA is TGCGCCAACAGCCGACTAGCGATTAACACCGGGGAGCTGTTTTTT. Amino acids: CANSRLAINTGELFF.